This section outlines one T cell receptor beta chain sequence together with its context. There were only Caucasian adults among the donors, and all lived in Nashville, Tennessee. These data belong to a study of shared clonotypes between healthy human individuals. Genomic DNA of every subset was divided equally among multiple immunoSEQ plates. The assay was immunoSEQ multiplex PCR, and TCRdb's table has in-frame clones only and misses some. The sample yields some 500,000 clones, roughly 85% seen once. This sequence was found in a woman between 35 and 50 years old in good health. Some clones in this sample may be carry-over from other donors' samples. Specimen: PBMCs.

CDR3 nucleotide sequence: TGTGCCATCAGCAAGCTTTCGGAGTGGAACACTGAAGCTTTCTTT. It translates to CAISKLSEWNTEAFF. The chain uses TRBV10-3 and TRBJ1-1; no reliable D call. This CDR3 region has 15 residues. Trimming removed 6 bases from V and 1 base from J, with 15 bases in between. Germline-derived CDR1 and CDR2 are ENHRY and SYGVKD.